Listed here is a single T cell receptor (beta chain). This entry is derived from a study of OX40 agonist ivuxolimab in advanced cancers. V was trimmed by 5 bases and J by 5 bases, leaving 11 bases between them. This CDR3 comprises 13 residues. CDR1 and CDR2 from the germline V gene are SGHRS and YFSETQ. Libraries were prepared by immunoSEQ multiplex PCR; TCRdb keeps only in-frame clonotypes and omits some of them. The sample holds about 80,000 clones, 80% to 90% seen once. This TCR came from an adult with an advanced solid tumor such as melanoma, head and neck, liver or kidney cancer. This chain uses TRBV5-1 with TRBJ2-1; D uncertain. This sample comprised CD4+ or CD8+ T cells sorted from blood, obtained in a trial of the OX40 agonist ivuxolimab. CDR3 sequence (DNA): TGCGCCAGCAGTAGTCTGTTGGACAATGAGCAGTTCTTC. The encoded protein is CASSSLLDNEQFF.